A single sample gave rise to the 4 T cell receptor beta chains below, sequenced in a study of T-cell reconstitution after alpha-beta-depleted transplantation in children. The TCRbeta library incorporated unique molecular identifiers. TCRdb used MiXCR to reprocess the PCR reads, holding one entry per CDR3 protein. The profile shows fewer than 250,000 distinct CDR3 sequences, more than 15% of them singletons. The starting material was PBMCs, mostly from graft donor cells, obtained 360 days after TCRalphabeta/CD19-depleted stem cell transplant. The origin of the receptors is a male patient between 2 and 15 years old who had a stem cell transplant for acute lymphoblastic leukemia, so the T cells may come from the graft donor.

This clonotype showed up just a few times. This chain connects TRBV6-5 to TRBJ1-2, with D perhaps TRBD1 (5 bases). This CDR3 region has 11 residues. Trimming took 3 bases from V and 10 from J, leaving 9 bases between them. In germline, CDR1 is MNHEY, CDR2 SVGAGI. This CDR3 reads CASSYQGIYTF. The CDR3 DNA follows: TGTGCCAGCAGTTATCAGGGTATCTACACCTTC.

There are a few counts of this clonotype. The chain employs TRBV5-1 and TRBJ2-3; 10 bases align to TRBD2. The germline V gene encodes CDR1 SGHRS and CDR2 YFSETQ. The CDR3 spans 15 residues. The V and J ends lost 2 bases and 1 base, in that order; junction bases with no gene match: 1. This CDR3 reads CASSFGTSGTDTQYF. Here the CDR3 DNA reads TGCGCCAGCAGCTTCGGGACTAGCGGCACAGATACGCAGTATTTT.

In this sample, this clonotype turned up a few times. The chain recombines TRBV5-6 with TRBJ2-7; D not certain. The CDR3 length is 15 residues. The germline V and J ends were trimmed by 3 bases and 4 bases, with 17 bases remaining between them. Germline V gives CDR1 SGHDT, CDR2 YYEEEE. The CDR3 sequence: CASSSRTPLGYEQYF. The CDR3 DNA follows: TGTGCCAGCAGCTCAAGGACCCCATTAGGGTACGAGCAGTACTTC.

The chain couples TRBV11-2 to TRBJ2-2; 9 positions match TRBD1. V lost 7 bases to trimming and J lost 4 bases; unmatched junction nucleotides: 10. Per germline, CDR1 SGHAT and CDR2 FQNNGV. The CDR3 spans 16 residues. The CDR3 reads CASKPGQGGGTGELFF. The CDR3 DNA reads as TGTGCCAGCAAGCCGGGACAGGGAGGCGGCACCGGGGAGCTGTTTTTT.